This T cell receptor (beta chain) stems from a study of T cell responses to AZD1222 COVID-19 vaccine. Data came from immunoSEQ multiplex PCR; TCRdb stores just in-frame clones and leaves some out. Found here are 40,000 to 60,000 clones, 80% to 90% of them singletons; the top ten hold 5.5% to 7%. The germline CDR1 and CDR2 sequences are SGHNT and YENEEA. V dropped 5 bases and J dropped 2 bases, with 17 bases sitting between them. CDR3 length: 16 residues. Both about-4-week and about-12-week second-dose recipients were combined. The source of this sequence is an adult who received the AZD1222 COVID-19 vaccine. The chain recombines TRBV11-3 with TRBJ2-3, with D possibly being TRBD2 (6 bases). The specimen comprised peripheral blood, sampled 28 days after the second AZD1222 dose. The CDR3 loop reads CASSQRSGEDTDTQYF. CDR3 DNA sequence: TGTGCCAGCAGCCAGCGGTCTGGGGAGGACACAGATACGCAGTATTTT.